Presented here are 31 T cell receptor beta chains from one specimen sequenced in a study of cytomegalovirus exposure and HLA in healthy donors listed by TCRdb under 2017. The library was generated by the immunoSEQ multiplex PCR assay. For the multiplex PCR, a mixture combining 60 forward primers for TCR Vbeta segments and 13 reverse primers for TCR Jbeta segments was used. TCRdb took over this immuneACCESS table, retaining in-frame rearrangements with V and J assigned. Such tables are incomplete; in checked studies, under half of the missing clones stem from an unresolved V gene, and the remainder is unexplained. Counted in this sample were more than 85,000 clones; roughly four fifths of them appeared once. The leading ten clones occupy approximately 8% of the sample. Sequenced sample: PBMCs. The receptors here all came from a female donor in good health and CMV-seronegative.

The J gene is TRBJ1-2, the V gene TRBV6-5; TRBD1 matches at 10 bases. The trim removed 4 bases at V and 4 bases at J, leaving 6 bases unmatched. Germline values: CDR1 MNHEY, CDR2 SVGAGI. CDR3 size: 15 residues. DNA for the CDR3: TGTGCCAGCAGTTTTCGACAGGGGGCCGGCTATGGCTACACCTTC. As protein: CASSFRQGAGYGYTF.

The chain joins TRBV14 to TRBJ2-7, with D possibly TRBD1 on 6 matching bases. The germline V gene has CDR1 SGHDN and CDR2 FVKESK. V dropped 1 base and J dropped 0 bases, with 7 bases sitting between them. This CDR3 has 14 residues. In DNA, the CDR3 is TGTGCCAGCAGCCAAGGGGACACCTCCTACGAGCAGTACTTC. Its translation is CASSQGDTSYEQYF.

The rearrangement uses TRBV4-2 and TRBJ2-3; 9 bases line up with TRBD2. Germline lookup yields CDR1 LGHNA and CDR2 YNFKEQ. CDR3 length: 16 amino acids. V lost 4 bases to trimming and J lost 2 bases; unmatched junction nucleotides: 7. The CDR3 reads CASSRQTSGNTDTQYF. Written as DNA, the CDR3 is TGTGCCAGCAGCCGCCAGACTAGCGGCAACACAGATACGCAGTATTTT.

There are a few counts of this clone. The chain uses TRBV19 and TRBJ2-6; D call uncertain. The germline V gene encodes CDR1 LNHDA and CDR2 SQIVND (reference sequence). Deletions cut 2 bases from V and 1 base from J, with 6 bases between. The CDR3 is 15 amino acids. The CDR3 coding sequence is TGTGCCAGTAGTATATCCCGGTCTGGGGCCAACGTCCTGACTTTC. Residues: CASSISRSGANVLTF.

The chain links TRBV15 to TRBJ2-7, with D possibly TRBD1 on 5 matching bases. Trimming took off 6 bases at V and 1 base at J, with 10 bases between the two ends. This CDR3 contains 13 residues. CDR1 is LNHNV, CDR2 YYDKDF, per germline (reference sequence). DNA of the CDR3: TGTGCCACCAGGCGGCCAGGGTCCTACGAGCAGTACTTC. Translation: CATRRPGSYEQYF. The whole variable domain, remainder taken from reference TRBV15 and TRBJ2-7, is DAMVIQNPRYQVTQFGKPVTLSCSQTLNHNVMYWYQQKSSQAPKLLFHYYDKDFNNEADTPDNFQSRRPNTSFCFLDIRSPGLGDTAMYLCATRRPGSYEQYFGPGTRLTVT.

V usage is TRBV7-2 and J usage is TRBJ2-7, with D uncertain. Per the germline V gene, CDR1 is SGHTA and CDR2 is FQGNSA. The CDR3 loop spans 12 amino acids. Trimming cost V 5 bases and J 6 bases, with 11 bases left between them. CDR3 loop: CASSLMGSEQYF. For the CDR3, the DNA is TGTGCCAGCAGCCTCATGGGCTCCGAGCAGTACTTC.

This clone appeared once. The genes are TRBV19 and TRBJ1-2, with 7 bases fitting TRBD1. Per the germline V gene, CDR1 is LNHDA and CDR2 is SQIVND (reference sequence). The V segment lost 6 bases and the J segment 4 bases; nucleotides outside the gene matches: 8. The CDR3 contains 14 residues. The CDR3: CASSPSGQPYGYTF. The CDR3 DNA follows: TGTGCCAGTAGCCCGTCGGGACAGCCCTATGGCTACACCTTC.

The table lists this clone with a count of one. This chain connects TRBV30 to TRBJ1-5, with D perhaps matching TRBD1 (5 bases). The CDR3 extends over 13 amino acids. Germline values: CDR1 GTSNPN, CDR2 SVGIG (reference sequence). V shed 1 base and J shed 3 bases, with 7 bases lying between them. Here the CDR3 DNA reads TGTGCCTGGAGTGAGGACAACAATCAGCCCCAGCATTTT. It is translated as CAWSEDNNQPQHF.

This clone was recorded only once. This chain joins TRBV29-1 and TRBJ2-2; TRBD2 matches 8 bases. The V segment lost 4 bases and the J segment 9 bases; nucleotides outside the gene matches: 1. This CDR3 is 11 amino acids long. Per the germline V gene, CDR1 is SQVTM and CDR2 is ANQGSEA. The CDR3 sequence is CSVAGGRELFF. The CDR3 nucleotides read TGCAGCGTTGCGGGAGGGCGGGAGCTGTTTTTT.

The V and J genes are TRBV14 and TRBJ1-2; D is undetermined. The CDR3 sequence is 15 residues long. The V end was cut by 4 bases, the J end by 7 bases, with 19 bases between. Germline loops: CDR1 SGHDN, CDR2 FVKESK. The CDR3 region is CASSPNSRPVGGYTF. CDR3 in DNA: TGTGCCAGCAGCCCCAATAGCCGCCCCGTCGGTGGCTACACCTTC. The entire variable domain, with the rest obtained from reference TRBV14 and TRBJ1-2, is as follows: EAGVTQFPSHSVIEKGQTVTLRCDPISGHDNLYWYRRVMGKEIKFLLHFVKESKQDESGMPNNRFLAERTGGTYSTLKVQPAELEDSGVYFCASSPNSRPVGGYTFGSGTRLTVV.

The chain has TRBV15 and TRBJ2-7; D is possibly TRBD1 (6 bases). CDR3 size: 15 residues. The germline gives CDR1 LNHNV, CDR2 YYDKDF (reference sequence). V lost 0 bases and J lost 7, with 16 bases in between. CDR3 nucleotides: TGTGCCACCAGCAGAGATCCCCCAGGGGTAAGGGAGCAGTACTTC. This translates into CATSRDPPGVREQYF.

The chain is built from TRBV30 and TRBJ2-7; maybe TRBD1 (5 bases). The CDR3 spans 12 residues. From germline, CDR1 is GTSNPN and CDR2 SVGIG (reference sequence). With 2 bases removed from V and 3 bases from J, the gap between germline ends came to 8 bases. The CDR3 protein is CAWSQGNYEQYF. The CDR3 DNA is TGTGCCTGGAGTCAGGGCAACTACGAGCAGTACTTC.

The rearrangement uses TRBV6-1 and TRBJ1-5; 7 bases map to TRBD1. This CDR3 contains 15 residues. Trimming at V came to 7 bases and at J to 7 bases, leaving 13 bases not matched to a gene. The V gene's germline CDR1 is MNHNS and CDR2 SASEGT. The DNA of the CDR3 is TGTGCCAGCACATCGGGACAGCCCGCACGGCAGCCCCAGCATTTT. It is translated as CASTSGQPARQPQHF.

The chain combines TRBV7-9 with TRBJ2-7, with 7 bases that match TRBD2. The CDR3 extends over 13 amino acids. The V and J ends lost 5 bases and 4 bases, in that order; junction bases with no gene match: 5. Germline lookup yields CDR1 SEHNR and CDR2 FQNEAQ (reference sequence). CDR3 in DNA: TGTGCCAGCAGCGGAGAGCGGGGATACGAGCAGTACTTC. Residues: CASSGERGYEQYF.

CDR3 amino acids: CATGTGTHTEAFF. The CDR3 coding sequence is TGTGCCACCGGGACAGGGACCCACACTGAAGCTTTCTTT. This chain uses TRBV2 with TRBJ1-1, with 9 bases identical to TRBD1. This CDR3 is built from 13 residues. Germline values: CDR1 SNHLY, CDR2 FYNNEI. J gave up 3 bases and V 10 bases, and 6 bases lay outside the gene matches.

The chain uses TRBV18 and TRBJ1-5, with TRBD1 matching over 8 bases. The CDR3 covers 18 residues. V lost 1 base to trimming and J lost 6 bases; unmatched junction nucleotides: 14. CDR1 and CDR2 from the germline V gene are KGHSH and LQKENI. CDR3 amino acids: CASSPLVGQGTIAQPQHF. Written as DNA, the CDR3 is TGTGCCAGCTCACCACTGGTTGGACAGGGAACGATAGCTCAGCCCCAGCATTTT.

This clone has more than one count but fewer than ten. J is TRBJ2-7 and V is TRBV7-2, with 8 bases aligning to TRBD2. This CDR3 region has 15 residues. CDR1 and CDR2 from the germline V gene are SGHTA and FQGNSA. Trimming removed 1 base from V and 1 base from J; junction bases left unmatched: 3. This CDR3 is CASSLDPSGSYEQYF. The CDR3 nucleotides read TGTGCCAGCAGCTTAGACCCTAGCGGGTCCTACGAGCAGTACTTC.

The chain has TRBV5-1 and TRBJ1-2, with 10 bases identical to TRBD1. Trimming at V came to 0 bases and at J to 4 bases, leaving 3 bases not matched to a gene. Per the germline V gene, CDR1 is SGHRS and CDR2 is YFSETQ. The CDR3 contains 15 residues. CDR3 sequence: CASSLGWTGGYGYTF. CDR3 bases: TGCGCCAGCAGCTTGGGTTGGACAGGGGGCTATGGCTACACCTTC.

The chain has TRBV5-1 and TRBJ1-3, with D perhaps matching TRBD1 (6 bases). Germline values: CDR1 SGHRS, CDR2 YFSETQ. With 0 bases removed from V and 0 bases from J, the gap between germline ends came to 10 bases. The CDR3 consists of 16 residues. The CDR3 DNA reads TGCGCCAGCAGCTTGGCTGGGGGCGACTCTGGAAACACCATATATTTT. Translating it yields CASSLAGGDSGNTIYF.

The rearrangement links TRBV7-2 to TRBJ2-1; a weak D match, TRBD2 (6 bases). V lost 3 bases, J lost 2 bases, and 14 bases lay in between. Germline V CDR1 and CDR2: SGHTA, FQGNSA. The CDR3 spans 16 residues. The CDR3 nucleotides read TGTGCCAGCAGCTTCTCAGGCGGGGCCACCTACAATGAGCAGTTCTTC. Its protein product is CASSFSGGATYNEQFF.

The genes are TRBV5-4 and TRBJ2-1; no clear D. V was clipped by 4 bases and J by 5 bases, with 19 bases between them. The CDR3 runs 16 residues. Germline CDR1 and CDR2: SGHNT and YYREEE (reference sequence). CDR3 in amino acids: CASSPPAARGDNEQFF. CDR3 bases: TGTGCCAGCAGCCCCCCGGCGGCCCGAGGTGACAATGAGCAGTTCTTC. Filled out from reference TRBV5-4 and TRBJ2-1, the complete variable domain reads ETGVTQSPTHLIKTRGQQVTLRCSSQSGHNTVSWYQQALGQGPQFIFQYYREEENGRGNFPPRFSGLQFPNYSSELNVNALELDDSALYLCASSPPAARGDNEQFFGPGTRLTVL.

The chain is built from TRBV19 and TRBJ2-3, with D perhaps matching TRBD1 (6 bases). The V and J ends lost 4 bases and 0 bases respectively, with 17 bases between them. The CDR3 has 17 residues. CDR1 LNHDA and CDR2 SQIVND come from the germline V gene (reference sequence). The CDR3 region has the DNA TGTGCCAGTAGTAGGGGACAAGGGTACAGAAGCACAGATACGCAGTATTTT. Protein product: CASSRGQGYRSTDTQYF. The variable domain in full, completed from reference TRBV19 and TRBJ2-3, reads DGGITQSPKYLFRKEGQNVTLSCEQNLNHDAMYWYRQDPGQGLRLIYYSQIVNDFQKGDIAEGYSVSREKKESFPLTVTSAQKNPTAFYLCASSRGQGYRSTDTQYFGPGTRLTVL.

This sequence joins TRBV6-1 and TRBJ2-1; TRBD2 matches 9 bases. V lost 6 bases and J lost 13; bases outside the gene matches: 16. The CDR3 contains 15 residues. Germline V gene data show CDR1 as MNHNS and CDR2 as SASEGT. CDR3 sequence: CASSHVSGGGGHQFF. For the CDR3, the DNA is TGTGCCAGCAGCCACGTTTCCGGCGGGGGGGGCCATCAGTTCTTC.

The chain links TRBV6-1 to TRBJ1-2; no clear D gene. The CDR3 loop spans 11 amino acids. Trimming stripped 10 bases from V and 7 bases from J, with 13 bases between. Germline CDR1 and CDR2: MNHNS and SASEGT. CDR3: CAISTGFGYTF. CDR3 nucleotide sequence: TGTGCCATTTCGACGGGTTTTGGCTACACCTTC.

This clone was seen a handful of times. The CDR3 is CASTVAGLNTGELFF. CDR3 DNA sequence: TGCGCCAGCACCGTAGCGGGATTGAACACCGGGGAGCTGTTTTTT. V and J are TRBV5-1 and TRBJ2-2; TRBD2 matches 8 bases. Losses at the gene ends were 6 bases for V and 1 base for J; bases not matched to a gene: 5. Germline values: CDR1 SGHRS, CDR2 YFSETQ. This CDR3 comprises 15 residues.

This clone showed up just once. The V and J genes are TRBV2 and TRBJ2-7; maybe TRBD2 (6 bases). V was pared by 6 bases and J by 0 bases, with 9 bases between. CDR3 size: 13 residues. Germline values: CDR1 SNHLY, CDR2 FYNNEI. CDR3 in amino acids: CASSLADSYEQYF. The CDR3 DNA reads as TGTGCCAGCAGCTTAGCGGACTCCTACGAGCAGTACTTC.

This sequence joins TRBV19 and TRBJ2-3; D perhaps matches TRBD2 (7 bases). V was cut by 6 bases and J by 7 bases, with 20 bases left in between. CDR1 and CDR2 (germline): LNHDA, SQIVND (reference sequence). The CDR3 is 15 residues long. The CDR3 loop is CASRDGGGPLNTQYF. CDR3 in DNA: TGTGCCAGTAGAGATGGGGGGGGGCCGTTAAATACGCAGTATTTT.

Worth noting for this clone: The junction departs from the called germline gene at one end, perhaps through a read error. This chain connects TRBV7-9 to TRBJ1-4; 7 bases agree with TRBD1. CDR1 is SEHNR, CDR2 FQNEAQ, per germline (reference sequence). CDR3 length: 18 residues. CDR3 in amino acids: CSSSFPPRSGGLGEKLFF. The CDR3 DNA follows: TGTTCCAGCAGCTTCCCTCCTCGCTCAGGGGGGCTTGGGGAAAAACTGTTTTTT.

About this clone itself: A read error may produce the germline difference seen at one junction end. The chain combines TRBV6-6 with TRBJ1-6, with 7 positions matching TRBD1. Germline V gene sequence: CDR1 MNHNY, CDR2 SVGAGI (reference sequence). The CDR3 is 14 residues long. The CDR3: CAGRPTGMNSPLHF. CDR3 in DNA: TGTGCCGGCAGGCCGACAGGGATGAATTCACCCCTCCACTTT.

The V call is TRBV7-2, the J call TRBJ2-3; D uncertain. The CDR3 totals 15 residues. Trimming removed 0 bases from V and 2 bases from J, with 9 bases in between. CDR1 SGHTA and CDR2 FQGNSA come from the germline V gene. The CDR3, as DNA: TGTGCCAGCAGCTTAGCGTCTTTTTCCACAGATACGCAGTATTTT. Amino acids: CASSLASFSTDTQYF.

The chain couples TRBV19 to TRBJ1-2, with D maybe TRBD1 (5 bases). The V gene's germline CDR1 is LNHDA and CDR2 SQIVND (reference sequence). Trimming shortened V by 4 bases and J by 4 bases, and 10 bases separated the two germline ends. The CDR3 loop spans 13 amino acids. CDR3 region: CASSRDWRYGYTF. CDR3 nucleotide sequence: TGTGCCAGTAGTAGGGACTGGCGCTATGGCTACACCTTC.